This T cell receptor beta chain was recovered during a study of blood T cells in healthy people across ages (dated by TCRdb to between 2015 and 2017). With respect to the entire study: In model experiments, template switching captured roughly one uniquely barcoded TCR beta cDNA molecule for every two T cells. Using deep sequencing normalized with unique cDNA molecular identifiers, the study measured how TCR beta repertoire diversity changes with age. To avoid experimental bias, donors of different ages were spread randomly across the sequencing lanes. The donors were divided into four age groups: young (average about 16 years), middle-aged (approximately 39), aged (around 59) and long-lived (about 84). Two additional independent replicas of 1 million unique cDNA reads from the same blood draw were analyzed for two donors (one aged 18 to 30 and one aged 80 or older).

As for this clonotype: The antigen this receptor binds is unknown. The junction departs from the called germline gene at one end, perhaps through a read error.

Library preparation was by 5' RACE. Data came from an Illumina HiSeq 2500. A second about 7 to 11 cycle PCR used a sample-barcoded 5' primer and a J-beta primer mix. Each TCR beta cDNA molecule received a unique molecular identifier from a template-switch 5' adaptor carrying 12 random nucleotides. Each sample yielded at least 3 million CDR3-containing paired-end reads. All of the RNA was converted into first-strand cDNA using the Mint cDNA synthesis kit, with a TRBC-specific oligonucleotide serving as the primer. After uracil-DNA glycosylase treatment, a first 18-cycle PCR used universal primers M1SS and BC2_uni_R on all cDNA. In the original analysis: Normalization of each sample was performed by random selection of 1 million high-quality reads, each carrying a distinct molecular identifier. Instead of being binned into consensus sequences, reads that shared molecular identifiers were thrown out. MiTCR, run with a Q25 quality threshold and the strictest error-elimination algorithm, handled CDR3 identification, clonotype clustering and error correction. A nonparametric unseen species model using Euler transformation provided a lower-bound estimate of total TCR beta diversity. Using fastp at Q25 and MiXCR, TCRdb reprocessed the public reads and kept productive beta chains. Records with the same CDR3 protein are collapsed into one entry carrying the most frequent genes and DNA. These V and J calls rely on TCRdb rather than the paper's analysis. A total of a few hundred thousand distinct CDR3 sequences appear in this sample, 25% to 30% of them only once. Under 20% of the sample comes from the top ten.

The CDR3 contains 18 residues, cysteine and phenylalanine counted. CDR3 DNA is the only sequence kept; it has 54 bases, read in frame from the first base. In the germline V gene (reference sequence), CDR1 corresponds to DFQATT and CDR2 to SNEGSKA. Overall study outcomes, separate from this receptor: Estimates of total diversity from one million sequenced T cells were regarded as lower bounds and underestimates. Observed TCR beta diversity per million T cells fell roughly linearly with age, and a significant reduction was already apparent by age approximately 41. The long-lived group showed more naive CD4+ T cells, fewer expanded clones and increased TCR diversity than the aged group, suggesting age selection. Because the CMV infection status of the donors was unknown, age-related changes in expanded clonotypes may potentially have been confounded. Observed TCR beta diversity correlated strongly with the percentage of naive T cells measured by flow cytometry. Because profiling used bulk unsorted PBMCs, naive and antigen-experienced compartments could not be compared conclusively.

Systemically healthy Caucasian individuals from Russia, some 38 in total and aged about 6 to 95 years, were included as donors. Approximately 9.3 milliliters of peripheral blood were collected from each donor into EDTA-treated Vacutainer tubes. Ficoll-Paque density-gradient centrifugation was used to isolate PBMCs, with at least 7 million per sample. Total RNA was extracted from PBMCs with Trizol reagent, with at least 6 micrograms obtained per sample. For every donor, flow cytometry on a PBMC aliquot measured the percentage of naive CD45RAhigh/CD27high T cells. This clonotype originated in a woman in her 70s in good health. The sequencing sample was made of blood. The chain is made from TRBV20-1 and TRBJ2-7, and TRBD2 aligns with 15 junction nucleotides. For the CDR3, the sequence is CCASGLAGGSSFTYEQYF. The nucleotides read TGCTGTGCTTCCGGACTAGCGGGAGGGAGTTCTTTTACCTACGAGCAGTACTTC.